This T cell receptor beta chain was identified during a study of human T cells and chemical hapten exposure. This clonotype was observed at least ten times. Its antigen is not known. TCRdb passed the RACE reads through MiXCR, listing each CDR3 protein once. The sample lists roughly 120,000 distinct CDR3 sequences, 9% to 14% occurring once. Time point here: patch test 1, 2 weeks after DPC sensitization. Treatment in this sample: therapeutic diphenylcyclopropenone sensitization with weekly scalp DPC. Study conclusions and caveats: All donors were alopecia patients, so their immunity may differ from that of healthy people.

V was shortened by 0 bases and J by 4 bases, with 15 bases between the two germline ends. This CDR3 has 16 amino acids. Germline values: CDR1 MNHNY, CDR2 SVGAGI (reference sequence). The sequenced sample was whole blood, obtained in connection with sensitization to the hapten diphenylcyclopropenone (DPC). The V gene is TRBV6-6, the J gene TRBJ2-5; D might be TRBD2 (7 bases). The clonotype comes from a woman between 45 and 60 years old with alopecia areata. Some clones in this sample may be carry-over from other donors' samples. CDR3 amino acids: CASSYSIGGARETQYF. CDR3 coding DNA: TGTGCCAGCAGTTACTCAATTGGGGGGGCGCGAGAGACCCAGTACTTC.